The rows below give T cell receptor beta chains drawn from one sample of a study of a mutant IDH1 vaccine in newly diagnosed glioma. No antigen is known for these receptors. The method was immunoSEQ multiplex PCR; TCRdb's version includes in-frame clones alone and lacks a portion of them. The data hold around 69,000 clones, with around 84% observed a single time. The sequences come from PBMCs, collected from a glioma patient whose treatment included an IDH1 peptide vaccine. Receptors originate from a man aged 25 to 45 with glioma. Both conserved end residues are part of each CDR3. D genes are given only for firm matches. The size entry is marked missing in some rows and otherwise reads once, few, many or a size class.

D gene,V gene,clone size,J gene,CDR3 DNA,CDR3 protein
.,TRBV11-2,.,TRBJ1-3,TGTGCCAGCAGCTTAGGGGGGCGTGGAAACACCATATATTTT,CASSLGGRGNTIYF
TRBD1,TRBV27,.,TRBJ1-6,TGTGCCAGCAGTCTGGGACAGGGGAGCAATTCACCCCTCCACTTT,CASSLGQGSNSPLHF
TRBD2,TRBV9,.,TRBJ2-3,TGTGCCAGCAGCGGAGTGGCGGGGGGGCCGGCAGATACGCAGTATTTT,CASSGVAGGPADTQYF
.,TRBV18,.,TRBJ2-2,TGTGCCAGCTCACGAGCGGCCACCGGGGAGCTGTTTTTT,CASSRAATGELFF
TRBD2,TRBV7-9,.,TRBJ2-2,TGTGCCAGCAGCTTAGGGGAGGGGACCACCGGGGAGCTGTTTTTT,CASSLGEGTTGELFF
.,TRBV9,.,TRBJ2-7,TGTGCCACAGACCGGGACTTGGCTATGTGCGAGCAGTACTTC,CATDRDLAMCEQYF
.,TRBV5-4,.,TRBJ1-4,TGTGCCAGCAGCCGACGGGATCATGATAATGAAAAACTGTTTTTT,CASSRRDHDNEKLFF
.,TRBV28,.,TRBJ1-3,TGTGCCAGCAGTTTGTCCACAGGGAGGGTGGGAGGAAACACCATATATTTT,CASSLSTGRVGGNTIYF
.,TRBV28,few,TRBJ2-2,TGTGCCAGCAGTTTACCGACAGTGACCGGGGAGCTGTTTTTT,CASSLPTVTGELFF
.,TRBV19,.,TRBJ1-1,TGTGCCAGTAGTCCTGGAGGGGCTTGGAACACTGAAGCTTTCTTT,CASSPGGAWNTEAFF
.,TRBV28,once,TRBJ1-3,TGTGCCAGCAGTAACACGGGAAACACCATATATTTT,CASSNTGNTIYF
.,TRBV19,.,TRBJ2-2,TGTGCCAGTACTCAGAGTATTTCCACCGGGGAGCTGTTTTTT,CASTQSISTGELFF
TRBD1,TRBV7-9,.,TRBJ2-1,TGTGCCAGCAGCCTTACCGGGACAGGGAAGGCTGAGCAGTTCTTC,CASSLTGTGKAEQFF
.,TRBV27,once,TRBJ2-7,TGTGCCAGCAGCCCGAGGGGTCGATCTCAGAGCTCCTACGAGCAGTACTTC,CASSPRGRSQSSYEQYF
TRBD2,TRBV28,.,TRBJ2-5,TGTGCCAGCAGTAACGAGACTAGCGGCCCAGCATTTGGGTACTTC,CASSNETSGPAFGYF
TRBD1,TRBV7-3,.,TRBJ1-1,TGTGCCAGCAGCTCGACCGGGACAGCAAACACTGAAGCTTTCTTT,CASSSTGTANTEAFF
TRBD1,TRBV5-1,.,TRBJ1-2,TGCGCCAGCAGCTCTTTGACAGGGGAAGATGGCTACACCTTC,CASSSLTGEDGYTF
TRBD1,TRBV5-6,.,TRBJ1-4,TGTGCCAGCAGCTTTCTGACAGGGAGTGAAAAACTGTTTTTT,CASSFLTGSEKLFF
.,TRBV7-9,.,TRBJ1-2,TGTGCCAGCAGCTCGACATGGGACACAAACTATGGCTACACCTTC,CASSSTWDTNYGYTF
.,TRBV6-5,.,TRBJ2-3,TGTGCCAGCAGTCTTCTCGGCACAGATACGCAGTATTTT,CASSLLGTDTQYF
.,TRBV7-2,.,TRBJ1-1,TGTGCCAGCAGCTCCCTGACGATGGGGACTGAAGCTTTCTTT,CASSSLTMGTEAFF
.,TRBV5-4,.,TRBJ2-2,TGTGCCAGCACCGGGGGGCTCCAGAACACCGGGGAGCTGTTTTTT,CASTGGLQNTGELFF
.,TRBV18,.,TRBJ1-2,TGTGCCAGCTCACCGAATTCGGAATCATATGGCTACACCTTC,CASSPNSESYGYTF
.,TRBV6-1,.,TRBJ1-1,TGTGCCAGCAGTAAGGGGTTTTACGCTTTCTTT,CASSKGFYAFF
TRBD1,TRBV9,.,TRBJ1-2,TGTGCCAGCAGCGTGCGAGGGACAGGGAGCGGCTACACCTTC,CASSVRGTGSGYTF
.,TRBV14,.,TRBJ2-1,TGTGCCAGCTCTCAAGTGGGCAATGAGCAGTTCTTC,CASSQVGNEQFF
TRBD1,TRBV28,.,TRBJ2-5,TGTGCCAGCAGTTACGTCTCAGGGGGCGATCAAGAGACCCAGTACTTC,CASSYVSGGDQETQYF
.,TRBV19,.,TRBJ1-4,TGTGCCAGTAGTACTGGTGATTTGGGGGCTTATGAAAAACTGTTTTTT,CASSTGDLGAYEKLFF
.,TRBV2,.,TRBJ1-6,TGTGCCAGCAGTGAGGGGAGTTATAATTCACCCCTCCACTTT,CASSEGSYNSPLHF
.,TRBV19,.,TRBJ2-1,TGTGCCAGTAGGCCCCTTGCAGGTTACAATGAGCAGTTCTTC,CASRPLAGYNEQFF
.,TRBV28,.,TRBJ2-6,TGTGCCAGCTCTCCCCAGGGAGGCTCTGGGGCCAACGTCCTGACTTTC,CASSPQGGSGANVLTF
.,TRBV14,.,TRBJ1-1,TGTGCCACCTCCCCGCCTTTGGCTTTCTTT,CATSPPLAFF
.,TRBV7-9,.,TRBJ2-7,TGTGCCAGCAGCTTAGAATTTGAGGGAGCCTACGAGCAGTACTTC,CASSLEFEGAYEQYF
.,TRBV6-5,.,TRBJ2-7,TGTGCCAGCAGTCCCGCGACAGCAGCTTACTACGAGCAGTACTTC,CASSPATAAYYEQYF
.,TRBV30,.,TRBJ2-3,TGTGCCTGGAGTGTACGGTGGAGGTCTGGCACAGATACGCAGTATTTT,CAWSVRWRSGTDTQYF
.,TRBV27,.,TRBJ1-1,TGTGCCAGCAGTCCCTATAGGATGAACACTGAAGCTTTCTTT,CASSPYRMNTEAFF
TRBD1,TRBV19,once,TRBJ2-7,TGTGCCAGTAGTACCAGGGAAGGGGGCCTTCGGAACGAGCAGTACTTC,CASSTREGGLRNEQYF
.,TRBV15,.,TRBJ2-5,TGTGCCACCAGCCAAGGACAGCCTCAAGAGACCCAGTACTTC,CATSQGQPQETQYF
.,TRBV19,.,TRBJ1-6,TGTGCCAGTAGTATAAGAGACACAAATTCACCCCTCCACTTT,CASSIRDTNSPLHF
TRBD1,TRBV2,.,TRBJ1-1,TGTGCCAGCAGTGAGACAGGGGCCCGGCAGGGAGCTTTCTTT,CASSETGARQGAFF
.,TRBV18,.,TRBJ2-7,TGTGCCAGCTCACCCTCCTCGACCTCCTACTACGAGCAGTACTTC,CASSPSSTSYYEQYF
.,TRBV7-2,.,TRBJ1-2,TGTGCCAGCAGCTCGAGGACGGGCTATGGCTACACCTTC,CASSSRTGYGYTF
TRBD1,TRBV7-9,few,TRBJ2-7,TGTGCCAGCAGAGGAGAGACAGGGCCCTACGAGCAGTACTTC,CASRGETGPYEQYF
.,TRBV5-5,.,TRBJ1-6,TGTGCCAGCAGCTTGGACGTCAATAATTCACCCCTCCACTTT,CASSLDVNNSPLHF
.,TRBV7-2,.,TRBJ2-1,TGTGCCAGCAGCACAGAGCCCGCAGGGAACAATGAGCAGTTCTTC,CASSTEPAGNNEQFF
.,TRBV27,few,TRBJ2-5,TGTGCCAGCAGTTCCGGACTGAAGGACATGGGTCGAGGGGCCCAGTACTTC,CASSSGLKDMGRGAQYF
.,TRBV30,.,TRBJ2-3,TGTGCCTGGAGTTTCAAGGGAGGAGATACGCAGTATTTT,CAWSFKGGDTQYF
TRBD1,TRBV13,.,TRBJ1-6,TGTGCCAGCAGCCCTGACAGGGGGCTCTCACCCCTCCACTTT,CASSPDRGLSPLHF
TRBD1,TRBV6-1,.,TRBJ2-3,TGTGCCAGCAGATCCGACAGGGGCGGCACAGATACGCAGTATTTT,CASRSDRGGTDTQYF
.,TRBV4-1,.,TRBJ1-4,TGCGCCAGCAGCCCCCTGGGGGTCGAAAAACTGTTTTTT,CASSPLGVEKLFF
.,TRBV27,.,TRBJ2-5,TGTGCCAGCAGTTTATCGGGAACAGGGCTGGAGACCCAGTACTTC,CASSLSGTGLETQYF
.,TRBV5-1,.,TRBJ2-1,TGCGCCAGCAGCTTAGAGACAGGGACTTTTGAGCAGTTCTTC,CASSLETGTFEQFF